Listed here are 12 T cell receptor beta chains from one sample, sequenced in a study of blood T cell repertoires in COVID-19 (dated by TCRdb to about 2020). The protocol used for the library was the immunoSEQ multiplex PCR assay. TCRdb limited this immuneACCESS table to in-frame rearrangements with V and J called. A share of clones is missing; checked studies link under half to unresolved V genes, and the rest is unexplained. The sample yields about 170,000 clones; about 79% were counted once. Of the sample, roughly 15% falls within the top ten clones. Sequencing input: PBMCs or T cells enriched from blood (not recorded which). These receptors were obtained from a man between 50 and 59 years old who had recovered from COVID-19.

This chain joins TRBV5-4 and TRBJ1-2; TRBD1 matches at 8 bases. This CDR3 region has 15 residues. With 4 bases clipped from V and 4 bases from J, the junction kept 9 bases outside the gene matches. Germline V gene data show CDR1 as SGHNT and CDR2 as YYREEE (reference sequence). This CDR3 is CASSPGQANFYGYTF. CDR3 bases: TGTGCCAGCAGCCCGGGACAGGCGAACTTCTATGGCTACACCTTC.

The chain recombines TRBV6-2 or TRBV6-3 with TRBJ2-2; D unclear. CDR3 length equals 16 residues. CDR1 is MNHEY, CDR2 SVGEGT, per germline. Between the trimmed V and J ends, which lost 6 bases and 0 bases, there was a span of 14 bases. The CDR3 region has the DNA TGTGCCAGCAGCCTCGTACAGCTCGCGAACACCGGGGAGCTGTTTTTT. It is translated as CASSLVQLANTGELFF.

The V call is TRBV27, the J call TRBJ2-5, with D hard to call. V was trimmed by 6 bases and J by 1 base, leaving 9 bases between them. The CDR3 spans 13 residues. From germline, CDR1 is MNHEY and CDR2 SMNVEV (reference sequence). CDR3 sequence: CASRNSVQETQYF. Here the CDR3 DNA reads TGTGCCAGCAGGAACAGTGTCCAAGAGACCCAGTACTTC.

The CDR3 DNA reads TGTGCCAGCACCTTGGAAGGGGCCGGCTATGGCTACACCTTC. It is translated as CASTLEGAGYGYTF. This sequence joins TRBV2 and TRBJ1-2, with D perhaps matching TRBD1 (5 bases). This CDR3 is 14 amino acids long. Deletions cut 7 bases from V and 4 bases from J, with 16 bases between. The V gene's germline CDR1 is SNHLY and CDR2 FYNNEI.

The CDR3 DNA follows: TGTGCCAGCAGACAGGGGGCAGGAGGCTACACCTTC. The encoded protein is CASRQGAGGYTF. V is TRBV6-5 and J is TRBJ1-2; the match to TRBD1 covers 9 bases. Trimming cost V 6 bases and J 8 bases; bases outside gene matches: 4. CDR1 is MNHEY, CDR2 SVGAGI, per germline. This CDR3 has 12 residues.

V is TRBV11-2 and J is TRBJ2-3, with D perhaps TRBD1 (6 bases). Germline V gene lookup returns CDR1 SGHAT and CDR2 FQNNGV. The V end lost 5 bases, the J end lost 4 bases, and 16 bases lay between the germline ends. The CDR3 length is 15 residues. The CDR3 sequence is CASSGRTVPADTQYF. The CDR3 DNA reads TGTGCCAGCAGCGGTAGGACAGTTCCCGCAGATACGCAGTATTTT.

The rearrangement links TRBV27 to TRBJ1-1; possibly TRBD1 for D (6 bases). Germline CDR1 reads MNHEY; CDR2 reads SMNVEV (reference sequence). V was shortened by 5 bases and J by 3 bases, with 13 bases between the two germline ends. This CDR3 region has 14 residues. The CDR3 region is CASSAIQGHTEAFF. CDR3 DNA sequence: TGTGCCAGCAGTGCGATACAGGGACACACTGAAGCTTTCTTT.

The J gene is TRBJ1-2, the V gene TRBV3-1 (or the pseudogene TRBV3-2); 10 bases agree with TRBD1. CDR3 size: 14 residues. Germline CDR1 reads LGHDT; CDR2 reads YNNKEL (reference sequence). The J segment lost 7 bases and the V segment lost 3 bases, leaving 5 bases of the junction unmatched. The chain's CDR3 is CASSHRDRGGGYTF. CDR3 coding DNA: TGTGCCAGCAGCCACCGGGACAGGGGAGGTGGCTACACCTTC.

The rearrangement links TRBV6-5 to TRBJ1-2, with 8 bases aligning to TRBD1. The ends lost 2 bases at V and 5 bases at J; junction bases unmatched: 7. The CDR3 totals 15 residues. Germline V gene data show CDR1 as MNHEY and CDR2 as SVGAGI. CDR3 in DNA: TGTGCCAGCAGTTACGGGAGGACAGGGAGGTATGGCTACACCTTC. It specifies CASSYGRTGRYGYTF.

The genes are TRBV9 and TRBJ1-2; 8 bases are shared with TRBD1. CDR3 length equals 16 residues. Per germline, CDR1 SGDLS and CDR2 YYNGEE. Trimming removed 4 bases from V and 3 bases from J; junction bases left unmatched: 11. DNA for the CDR3: TGTGCCAGCAGCATCCAGGCGGACAGGGTTTACTATGGCTACACCTTC. This gives the protein CASSIQADRVYYGYTF. The variable domain in full, with the rest retrieved from reference TRBV9 and TRBJ1-2, is DSGVTQTPKHLITATGQRVTLRCSPRSGDLSVYWYQQSLDQGLQFLIQYYNGEERAKGNILERFSAQQFPDLHSELNLSSLELGDSALYFCASSIQADRVYYGYTFGSGTRLTVV.

This clone was observed once. Written as DNA, the CDR3 is TGTGCCAGCAGGGACCCCGGGACTTCCACCGGGGAGCTGTTTTTT. It specifies CASRDPGTSTGELFF. V usage is TRBV2 and J usage is TRBJ2-2; D is possibly TRBD2 (6 bases). The germline V gene has CDR1 SNHLY and CDR2 FYNNEI. This CDR3 has 15 residues. V lost 6 bases to trimming and J lost 4 bases, with 15 bases between them.

The chain couples TRBV18 to TRBJ1-1; 11 positions agree with TRBD1. After removal of 9 bases from V and 5 bases from J, the junction contained 11 bases not matched to a gene. The CDR3 has 15 residues. In germline, CDR1 is KGHSH, CDR2 LQKENI. CDR3 in amino acids: CASLPGQGVRTEAFF. The CDR3 DNA reads TGTGCCAGTCTACCGGGACAGGGGGTCCGGACTGAAGCTTTCTTT.